This is a list of T cell receptor beta chains from one sample in a study of shared clonotypes between healthy human individuals. Produced via immunoSEQ multiplex PCR; TCRdb's table is partial and in-frame only. The profile shows some 2.4 million clones, 80% to 95% of them singletons. Sequenced material: naive CD4+ T cells from PBMCs. These receptors were taken from a man aged 18 to 29 in good health. Some clones in this sample may be carry-over from other donors' samples. Each CDR3 is given with its conserved first and last residue. D genes are given only for firm matches. Not all rows give a size; the values are once, few, many and, for expanded clones, a class.

>NA|TRBJ2-2|NA|TRBV6-4
CASSDSETGELFF
TGTGCCAGCAGTGACTCGGAAACCGGGGAGCTGTTTTTT
>TRBD1|TRBJ2-7|NA|TRBV19
CASSGGQGTYEQYF
TGTGCCAGTAGCGGGGGACAGGGCACCTACGAGCAGTACTTC
>TRBD1|TRBJ1-1|once|TRBV18
CASSQQGGLNTEAFF
TGTGCCAGCTCGCAACAGGGGGGATTGAACACTGAAGCTTTCTTT
>TRBD2|TRBJ2-5|NA|TRBV7-2
CASSLPRGAQYF
TGTGCCAGCAGCTTGCCCCGGGGGGCCCAGTACTTC
>TRBD1|TRBJ1-4|NA|TRBV7-9
CASSSGQGFEKLFF
TGTGCCAGCAGTTCGGGACAGGGTTTTGAAAAACTGTTTTTT
>NA|TRBJ2-7|NA|TRBV2
CASSDRTGRDEQYF
TGTGCCAGCAGTGATAGGACAGGGAGGGACGAGCAGTACTTC
>NA|TRBJ1-2|NA|TRBV4-2
CASSPQSSNYGYTF
TGTGCCAGCAGCCCACAGTCTTCTAACTATGGCTACACCTTC
>TRBD1|TRBJ2-2|NA|TRBV5-1
CASSLGLTGDPLNTGELFF
TGCGCCAGCAGCTTGGGTTTGACAGGGGATCCATTGAACACCGGGGAGCTGTTTTTT
>TRBD1|TRBJ1-5|NA|TRBV29-1
CSGSTGFDQPQHF
TGCAGCGGTTCGACAGGGTTTGATCAGCCCCAGCATTTT
>NA|TRBJ2-7|NA|TRBV28
CASSPRRYEQYF
TGTGCCAGCAGTCCCCGCCGATACGAGCAGTACTTC
>TRBD1|TRBJ2-7|NA|TRBV25-1
CASSDGTGYEQYF
TGTGCCAGCAGTGACGGGACAGGGTACGAGCAGTACTTC
>NA|TRBJ2-3|NA|TRBV7-9
CASGRTDTQYF
TGTGCCAGTGGGCGGACAGATACGCAGTATTTT
>TRBD2|TRBJ2-3|once|TRBV6-5
CASNRAGGLTDTQYF
TGTGCCAGCAACCGAGCGGGAGGCCTCACAGATACGCAGTATTTT
>NA|TRBJ2-4|NA|TRBV19
CASSNRATKNIQYF
TGTGCCAGTAGTAACAGGGCAACCAAAAACATTCAGTACTTC
>NA|TRBJ2-7|NA|TRBV10-1
CASSERWLKPYEQYF
TGCGCCAGCAGTGAGAGATGGCTCAAGCCCTACGAGCAGTACTTC
>TRBD1|TRBJ2-7|NA|TRBV6-5
CASSPGTGDPYEQYF
TGTGCCAGCAGCCCCGGGACAGGGGACCCCTACGAGCAGTACTTC
>TRBD1|TRBJ2-7|NA|TRBV7-3
CASSSGQGAYEQYF
TGTGCCAGCAGCTCCGGACAGGGGGCCTACGAGCAGTACTTC
>NA|TRBJ2-6|NA|TRBV6-1
CASSEQGRVWIVLTF
TGTGCCAGCAGTGAACAAGGACGGGTGTGGATCGTCCTGACTTTC
>NA|TRBJ2-7|NA|TRBV7-2
CASSLTGPSSYEQYF
TGTGCCAGCAGCTTAACAGGGCCTAGCTCCTACGAGCAGTACTTC
>NA|TRBJ1-4|NA|TRBV15
CATSSGFEKLFF
TGTGCCACCAGCAGTGGGTTTGAAAAACTGTTTTTT
>NA|TRBJ1-1|NA|TRBV5-1
CASSFAGLEGTEAFF
TGCGCCAGCAGCTTCGCAGGCCTCGAAGGCACTGAAGCTTTCTTT
>NA|TRBJ2-7|NA|TRBV2
CASSITGLVYEQYF
TGTGCCAGCAGCATTACGGGACTCGTCTACGAGCAGTACTTC
>TRBD1|TRBJ2-5|NA|TRBV5-1
CASSRGTGREETQYF
TGCGCCAGCAGCCGTGGGACAGGACGCGAAGAGACCCAGTACTTC
>NA|TRBJ2-7|NA|TRBV7-8
CASSSYQTPKQYF
TGTGCCAGCAGCTCCTACCAGACTCCCAAGCAGTACTTC
>TRBD2|TRBJ2-1|NA|TRBV7-3
CASSTYRGRAINEQFF
TGTGCCAGCAGCACGTACCGCGGGAGGGCCATCAATGAGCAGTTCTTC
>NA|TRBJ1-1|NA|TRBV28
CASTYPFLAEAFF
TGTGCCAGCACGTACCCCTTTTTGGCTGAAGCTTTCTTT
>NA|TRBJ1-1|NA|TRBV28
CASSLGSYTEAFF
TGTGCCAGCAGTTTGGGCAGCTACACTGAAGCTTTCTTT
>TRBD1|TRBJ2-7|NA|TRBV19
CASSIHPGQVPYEQYF
TGTGCCAGTAGTATACACCCGGGACAGGTTCCCTACGAGCAGTACTTC
>NA|TRBJ2-1|NA|TRBV5-4
CASSSPGIPYNEQFF
TGTGCCAGCAGCTCGCCGGGGATCCCCTACAATGAGCAGTTCTTC
>TRBD2|TRBJ2-1|NA|TRBV2
CASRSLLAGGSSYNEQFF
TGTGCCAGCAGAAGTCTACTAGCGGGGGGATCCTCCTACAATGAGCAGTTCTTC
>NA|TRBJ1-4|NA|TRBV5-8
CASSLGDTLATNEKLFF
TGTGCCAGCAGCTTAGGGGACACACTTGCAACTAATGAAAAACTGTTTTTT
>NA|TRBJ1-2|NA|TRBV2
CASTLYREDYGYTF
TGTGCCAGCACCCTGTACAGGGAGGACTATGGCTACACCTTC
>NA|TRBJ1-5|once|TRBV6-1
CASSISAGNQPQHF
TGTGCCAGCAGTATAAGCGCAGGCAATCAGCCCCAGCATTTT
>NA|TRBJ2-3|NA|TRBV29-1
CSVSDPGVTDTQYF
TGCAGCGTTTCAGACCCTGGGGTCACAGATACGCAGTATTTT
>TRBD2|TRBJ2-7|NA|TRBV27
CASRGLAGGKYEQYF
TGTGCCAGCAGAGGACTAGCGGGTGGAAAGTACGAGCAGTACTTC
>NA|TRBJ2-7|NA|TRBV9
CASSVGSGTSYEQYF
TGTGCCAGCAGCGTAGGGTCGGGCACCTCCTACGAGCAGTACTTC
>NA|TRBJ1-4|NA|TRBV5-1
CASSLRGDNEKLFF
TGCGCCAGCAGCTTACGGGGGGATAATGAAAAACTGTTTTTT
>TRBD2|TRBJ2-7|once|TRBV7-2
CASSLWEGYEQYF
TGTGCCAGCAGCTTGTGGGAGGGATACGAGCAGTACTTC
>NA|TRBJ2-3|NA|TRBV7-8
CASSLSRSQIYSTQYF
TGTGCCAGCAGCTTAAGCCGAAGTCAGATCTATAGTACGCAGTATTTT
>NA|TRBJ1-2|NA|TRBV29-1
CSVGQRVRRGEDYGYTF
TGCAGCGTTGGCCAAAGAGTTAGACGGGGAGAAGACTATGGCTACACCTTC
>NA|TRBJ1-1|NA|TRBV28
CASESSGGKNTEAFF
TGTGCTTCCGAGAGTTCAGGTGGTAAGAACACTGAAGCTTTCTTT
>TRBD2|TRBJ2-7|few|TRBV13
CASSLALAGDYEQYF
TGTGCCAGCAGCTTAGCTCTAGCGGGAGACTACGAGCAGTACTTC
>TRBD2|TRBJ2-2|NA|TRBV7-2
CASSLVGLAGVGGELFF
TGTGCCAGCAGCTTAGTGGGACTAGCGGGAGTGGGCGGGGAGCTGTTTTTT
>TRBD1|TRBJ2-6|NA|TRBV28
CASTGQGGYGANVLTF
TGTGCCAGCACAGGACAGGGGGGTTATGGGGCCAACGTCCTGACTTTC
>NA|TRBJ1-2|NA|TRBV5-5
CASGQDANYGYTF
TGTGCCAGCGGCCAGGACGCTAACTATGGCTACACCTTC
>TRBD1|TRBJ1-2|NA|TRBV7-3
CASSPQGATYGYTF
TGTGCCAGCAGTCCACAGGGGGCGACCTATGGCTACACCTTC
>NA|TRBJ1-2|NA|TRBV19
CASSRTVLYGYTF
TGTGCCAGTAGTAGGACAGTCCTCTATGGCTACACCTTC
>TRBD1|TRBJ2-7|NA|TRBV27
CASSLRPGGDEQYF
TGTGCCAGCAGTTTACGGCCAGGGGGCGACGAGCAGTACTTC
>TRBD1|TRBJ2-7|NA|TRBV10-3
CAISQRQGGGYEQYF
TGTGCCATCAGTCAAAGACAGGGGGGAGGTTACGAGCAGTACTTC
>TRBD2|TRBJ2-1|NA|TRBV2
CASSRTSGRGEQFF
TGTGCCAGCAGTCGGACTAGCGGGAGAGGTGAGCAGTTCTTC
>NA|TRBJ1-4|NA|TRBV30
CAWSVSEKLFF
TGTGCCTGGAGTGTTTCCGAAAAACTGTTTTTT
>TRBD2|TRBJ2-2|NA|TRBV9
CASSVTSGRTGELFF
TGTGCCAGCAGCGTCACTAGCGGGAGAACCGGGGAGCTGTTTTTT